This TCR beta chain is from a study of blood T cell repertoires in COVID-19. About the research overall: Spain, Italy and the United States supplied samples that represented acute and convalescent COVID-19. PBMCs, B-cell-depleted T cells, or T cells were the source of the cDNA or gDNA that made up the material.

The V segment lost 6 bases and the J segment 3 bases; nucleotides outside the gene matches: 10. The length of the CDR3 is 15 residues. Germline V gives CDR1 LNHDA, CDR2 SQIVND (reference sequence). Original handling: Estimation of nucleated cell counts relied on the amplification of reference gene primers. TCRdb keeps only in-frame clones here, not all; method: immunoSEQ multiplex PCR. The V and J calls and clone size come from that table; D and trimming were worked out from the DNA. The sample has under 14,000 clones, around nine tenths seen once; the top ten hold about 26%. V usage is TRBV19 and J usage is TRBJ2-7, with 8 nucleotides matching TRBD1. Sequencing was done on a sample of peripheral blood. The sequence came from a man younger than 45 with active or convalescent COVID-19. The CDR3 region is CASSPGTGYNYEQYF. Here the CDR3 DNA reads TGTGCCAGTAGCCCTGGGACAGGTTATAACTACGAGCAGTACTTC.